The clone carrying this T cell receptor (beta chain) showed up many times. What it recognizes is unknown. Using quantitative 5'-RACE with molecular barcodes, the authors made TCR beta libraries. TCRdb ran MiXCR on the 5' RACE reads and lists one entry per CDR3 protein. The table records 500,000 to 550,000 distinct CDR3 sequences, roughly 13% of them present only once. The sample belongs to a study of CD8 T cells in ankylosing spondylitis. Findings and caveats of the study: Disease-linked clones were reportedly significantly enriched in matched ankylosing spondylitis synovial fluid. With a CD8+ phenotype, disease-linked clones were relatively rare in peripheral blood. In the blood and synovial fluid of reactive arthritis, some motif variants had been previously reported. Several highly homologous variants made up a TCR beta motif, and this motif appeared characteristic of ankylosing spondylitis blood.

The V gene lost 0 bases and the J gene lost 0 bases, with 9 bases spanning the gap. Germline CDR1 reads MGHRA; CDR2 reads YSYEKL. This CDR3 contains 16 residues. The TCR sequence derives from a male donor with ankylosing spondylitis. The sequenced sample consisted of blood, either unsorted or a sorted T cell fraction (not recorded which). The genes are TRBV4-1 and TRBJ2-1; D not resolved. The CDR3 is CASSQDGSSSYNEQFF. Written as DNA, the CDR3 is TGCGCCAGCAGCCAAGATGGCTCGAGCTCCTACAATGAGCAGTTCTTC.